Below are 30 T cell receptor beta chains sequenced from a single sample in a study of shared T cell receptors in the human thymus. Sequenced by immunoSEQ multiplex PCR; TCRdb stores in-frame clones only, minus some. Here the sample spans approximately 660,000 clones, around 89% being singletons. The data also belong to a second study, concerning human thymus T cells.

The sequenced material came from thymocytes. The source is a boy younger than two with a congenital heart defect.

The chain uses TRBV11-2 and TRBJ1-5; D ambiguous. The CDR3 contains 14 residues. Trimming pared 0 bases from V and 0 bases from J, leaving 3 bases between. The germline V gene has CDR1 SGHAT and CDR2 FQNNGV. The DNA for the CDR3 is TGTGCCAGCAGCTTAGATAGTAGCAATCAGCCCCAGCATTTT. Amino acid sequence: CASSLDSSNQPQHF.

The rearrangement joins TRBV14 to TRBJ1-5; 8 bases are shared with TRBD1. The length of the CDR3 is 15 residues. Trimming at V came to 8 bases and at J to 2 bases, leaving 8 bases not matched to a gene. Germline V gene sequence: CDR1 SGHDN, CDR2 FVKESK. This CDR3 is CASPPTGAGNQPQHF. The CDR3 DNA reads as TGTGCCAGCCCCCCGACAGGGGCTGGCAATCAGCCCCAGCATTTT.

This rearrangement joins TRBV11-1 to TRBJ2-2, with 7 bases that match TRBD2. The CDR3 is made up of 18 amino acids. Germline V gene sequence: CDR1 SGHAT, CDR2 FQDESV (reference sequence). The junction had 13 bases not matched to a gene; V was cut back by 5 bases and J by 1 base. CDR3 in DNA: TGTGCCAGCAGCGGATTCCCCGCTCTAGCGGAGAACACCGGGGAGCTGTTTTTT. Protein sequence: CASSGFPALAENTGELFF.

This chain links TRBV20-1 with TRBJ2-3, with D unresolved. The germline gives CDR1 DFQATT, CDR2 SNEGSKA (reference sequence). Trimming shortened V by 2 bases and J by 4 bases, and 4 bases separated the two germline ends. CDR3 size: 11 residues. The DNA of the CDR3 is TGCAGTGCTAGACCGGCAGATACGCAGTATTTT. Translating gives CSARPADTQYF.

The CDR3 sequence is CASEAGAANTGELFF. DNA for the CDR3: TGTGCCAGCGAGGCGGGAGCCGCGAACACCGGGGAGCTGTTTTTT. The chain has TRBV2 and TRBJ2-2; 7 positions agree with TRBD2. With V trimmed by 8 bases and J by 0 bases, 6 bases remained unmatched. The germline V gene encodes CDR1 SNHLY and CDR2 FYNNEI. This CDR3 region has 15 residues.

The rearrangement links TRBV18 to TRBJ2-7, with 8 nucleotides matching TRBD1. Germline V gene lookup returns CDR1 KGHSH and CDR2 LQKENI. V was pared by 6 bases and J by 7 bases, with 5 bases of the junction left unmatched. This CDR3 is 12 amino acids long. CDR3: CASSPDRVEQYF. The DNA for the CDR3 is TGTGCCAGCTCCCCGGACAGGGTTGAGCAGTACTTC.

This chain uses TRBV18 with TRBJ2-5, with a weak D call TRBD2 (6 bases). Germline CDR1 reads KGHSH; CDR2 reads LQKENI. There are 16 residues in the CDR3. With 3 bases removed from V and 1 base from J, the gap between germline ends came to 15 bases. CDR3 DNA: TGTGCCAGCTCACCCTGGGGCGGGGACCTCCAAGAGACCCAGTACTTC. This codes for CASSPWGGDLQETQYF.

The gene calls are TRBV6-1 and TRBJ2-1; TRBD2 matches at 14 bases. The V gene's germline CDR1 is MNHNS and CDR2 SASEGT. The CDR3 sequence is 22 residues long. V trimming: 2 bases; J trimming: 2 bases; junction bases outside the gene matches: 17. CDR3 in DNA: TGTGCCAGCAGTGAACGAGACAGGTCCGGGACTAGCGGGGGTGGGACCTACAATGAGCAGTTCTTC. Amino acid sequence: CASSERDRSGTSGGGTYNEQFF.

This clone turned up a few times. This sequence joins TRBV28 and TRBJ1-5, with a possible D match to TRBD1 (6 bases). V lost 4 bases and J 0 bases, leaving 10 bases between the germline ends. This CDR3 spans 15 amino acids. The V gene's germline CDR1 is MDHEN and CDR2 SYDVKM. The CDR3 is CASSWGHNSNQPQHF. In DNA, the CDR3 is TGTGCCAGCAGTTGGGGACATAATAGCAATCAGCCCCAGCATTTT.

This chain joins TRBV9 and TRBJ2-1, with D unclear. The CDR3 has 14 residues. Germline CDR1 reads SGDLS; CDR2 reads YYNGEE. The V end lost 0 bases, the J end lost 3 bases, and 7 bases lay between the germline ends. CDR3 protein: CASSVGDFYNEQFF. The DNA for the CDR3 is TGTGCCAGCAGCGTAGGAGACTTCTACAATGAGCAGTTCTTC.

This clone was recorded once. This rearrangement joins TRBV11-1 to TRBJ2-7; TRBD2 matches at 14 bases. The CDR3 runs to 18 residues. V lost 1 base and J lost 3; bases outside the gene matches: 8. CDR1 SGHAT and CDR2 FQDESV come from the germline V gene (reference sequence). CDR3 region: CASSLGRRGLAGDYEQYF. Here the CDR3 DNA reads TGTGCCAGCAGCTTAGGGCGTCGGGGACTAGCGGGAGACTACGAGCAGTACTTC.

This clone was picked up a small number of times. This chain links TRBV19 with TRBJ2-7; 10 nucleotides agree with TRBD2. Germline V gene data show CDR1 as LNHDA and CDR2 as SQIVND (reference sequence). V was pared by 5 bases and J by 3 bases, with 13 bases of the junction left unmatched. This CDR3 is built from 17 residues. The CDR3 loop is CASSPIGGTSASYEQYF. The CDR3 coding sequence is TGTGCCAGTAGTCCAATAGGGGGGACTAGCGCAAGCTACGAGCAGTACTTC.

CDR3 bases: TGTGCCAGCAGTTCGGGTCCTGGTCCAGATACGCAGTATTTT. It translates to CASSSGPGPDTQYF. V and J are TRBV27 and TRBJ2-3; D remains unclear. The V gene lost 4 bases and the J gene lost 4 bases, with 12 bases spanning the gap. CDR1 MNHEY and CDR2 SMNVEV come from the germline V gene (reference sequence). The CDR3 runs to 14 residues.

This chain joins TRBV30 and TRBJ2-2; 11 bases are a match to TRBD2. Germline CDR1 reads GTSNPN; CDR2 reads SVGIG (reference sequence). The CDR3 runs 16 residues. Unmatched junction bases numbered 12, after V lost 7 bases and J lost 5 bases. Written as DNA, the CDR3 is TGTGCCTCCCCCCCAGCACTAGCGGGAGCTACCGGGGAGCTGTTTTTT. It encodes CASPPALAGATGELFF.

This sequence joins TRBV27 and TRBJ2-1; 7 bases fit TRBD1. CDR3 length: 17 amino acids. Germline V CDR1 and CDR2: MNHEY, SMNVEV (reference sequence). Trimming at V came to 0 bases and at J to 5 bases, leaving 10 bases not matched to a gene. The CDR3 coding sequence is TGTGCCAGCAGTTTATCCGCCAACAGGGGAAGGAACAATGAGCAGTTCTTC. Its translation is CASSLSANRGRNNEQFF.

This rearrangement joins TRBV4-3 to TRBJ2-1; 7 bases match TRBD1. This CDR3 has 17 residues. Germline CDR1 is LGHNA and CDR2 is YSLEER. Trimming took 3 bases from V and 0 from J; bases not matched to a gene: 8. The CDR3 is CASSHPTGISSYNEQFF. CDR3 in DNA: TGCGCCAGCAGCCACCCGACAGGGATTAGCTCCTACAATGAGCAGTTCTTC.

This clone was seen a single time. This rearrangement joins TRBV28 to TRBJ2-7; 8 positions agree with TRBD1. The germline V gene has CDR1 MDHEN and CDR2 SYDVKM. V was clipped by 3 bases and J by 2 bases; unmatched bases: 3. The CDR3 is made up of 14 amino acids. CDR3 residues: CASSFGQGTYEQYF. Written as DNA, the CDR3 is TGTGCCAGCAGTTTTGGACAGGGAACCTACGAGCAGTACTTC.

This chain uses TRBV7-2 with TRBJ1-4, with 8 bases fitting TRBD1. Losses at the gene ends were 5 bases for V and 7 bases for J; bases not matched to a gene: 18. The CDR3 sequence is 18 residues long. Germline V gives CDR1 SGHTA, CDR2 FQGNSA. The CDR3 loop reads CASSRTHSLDREGEKLFF. Here the CDR3 DNA reads TGTGCCAGCAGCCGTACCCATTCTCTGGACAGGGAGGGTGAAAAACTGTTTTTT.

This clone was seen a handful of times. The gene calls are TRBV5-1 and TRBJ2-7; TRBD2 matches 9 bases. The CDR3 runs 17 residues. Germline V gives CDR1 SGHRS, CDR2 YFSETQ. The V segment lost 4 bases and the J segment 5 bases; nucleotides outside the gene matches: 16. The CDR3 protein is CASSPEGGGRVLHEQYF. The CDR3, as DNA: TGCGCCAGCAGCCCCGAGGGTGGCGGGAGGGTTCTACACGAGCAGTACTTC.

The J gene is TRBJ1-1, the V gene TRBV20-1; D gene uncertain. This CDR3 contains 11 residues. Looked up from germline, CDR1 is DFQATT and CDR2 is SNEGSKA (reference sequence). Trimming pared 6 bases from V and 6 bases from J, leaving 11 bases between. CDR3 DNA: TGCAGTGCCCCTCCGGAGGCTGAAGCTTTCTTT. Translated, it gives CSAPPEAEAFF.

The chain carries TRBV27 and TRBJ2-1, with D possibly TRBD2 on 5 matching bases. The CDR3 length is 16 residues. V lost 6 bases and J 0 bases, leaving 15 bases between the germline ends. Germline-derived CDR1 and CDR2 are MNHEY and SMNVEV (reference sequence). CDR3 sequence: CASRPPGRISYNEQFF. Written as DNA, the CDR3 is TGTGCCAGCAGGCCCCCGGGGAGAATCTCCTACAATGAGCAGTTCTTC.

The rearrangement uses TRBV27 and TRBJ2-1; 8 positions match TRBD1. CDR1 and CDR2 from the germline V gene are MNHEY and SMNVEV (reference sequence). The CDR3 length is 15 residues. Germline trimming cut 6 bases from V and 0 bases from J; bases unmatched to any gene: 4. The CDR3 is CASRLGQGSYNEQFF. The CDR3 DNA follows: TGTGCCAGCAGGCTTGGACAGGGCTCCTACAATGAGCAGTTCTTC.

The chain employs TRBV2 and TRBJ2-7, with 9 bases lining up with TRBD1. This CDR3 comprises 17 residues. The ends lost 3 bases at V and 1 base at J; junction bases unmatched: 10. Germline CDR1 reads SNHLY; CDR2 reads FYNNEI. CDR3 coding DNA: TGTGCCAGCAGTGATCGCCCTGGACAGGGGACTTCCTACGAGCAGTACTTC. Translating gives CASSDRPGQGTSYEQYF.

The CDR3 protein is CAWSGKDYTDNEQFF. Written as DNA, the CDR3 is TGTGCCTGGAGTGGGAAGGACTATACAGACAATGAGCAGTTCTTC. This rearrangement joins TRBV30 to TRBJ2-1, with TRBD2 as a possible D gene (6 bases). The ends were cut back, 1 base at V and 5 bases at J, with 15 bases in the middle. Germline assignment: CDR1 GTSNPN and CDR2 SVGIG (reference sequence). The CDR3 spans 15 residues.

This chain links TRBV6-1 with TRBJ2-7, with D possibly being TRBD1 (6 bases). Germline loops: CDR1 MNHNS, CDR2 SASEGT. Trimming shortened V by 3 bases and J by 4 bases, and 10 bases separated the two germline ends. CDR3 length: 13 residues. The CDR3 coding sequence is TGTGCCAGCAGTGAGCCAACAGGGTACGAGCAGTACTTC. Its protein is CASSEPTGYEQYF.

This chain joins TRBV5-4 and TRBJ2-7; 8 bases line up with TRBD2. J gave up 6 bases and V 0 bases, and 8 bases lay outside the gene matches. This CDR3 has 15 residues. In germline, CDR1 is SGHNT, CDR2 YYREEE (reference sequence). The CDR3 spells CASSLEAGGPTEQYF. CDR3 in DNA: TGTGCCAGCAGCTTGGAGGCGGGGGGTCCTACCGAGCAGTACTTC. Using reference TRBV5-4 and TRBJ2-7 for the parts outside the CDR3, the full variable domain is ETGVTQSPTHLIKTRGQQVTLRCSSQSGHNTVSWYQQALGQGPQFIFQYYREEENGRGNFPPRFSGLQFPNYSSELNVNALELDDSALYLCASSLEAGGPTEQYFGPGTRLTVT.

The gene calls are TRBV6-1 and TRBJ2-1; 14 positions agree with TRBD2. This CDR3 comprises 14 residues. Germline CDR1 is MNHNS and CDR2 is SASEGT. J gave up 7 bases and V 10 bases, and 6 bases lay outside the gene matches. CDR3 protein: CATRLAGGPNEQFF. The CDR3, as DNA: TGTGCCACCAGACTAGCGGGAGGGCCAAATGAGCAGTTCTTC.

This chain uses TRBV5-7 with TRBJ2-3; D perhaps matches TRBD2 (5 bases). TRBV5-7 is designated an ORF whose function remains uncertain. The V end was cut by 4 bases, the J end by 3 bases, with 15 bases between. This CDR3 is built from 15 residues. The CDR3 loop reads CASSPTSRETDTQYF. The DNA of the CDR3 is TGTGCCAGCAGCCCTACTAGTCGGGAAACAGATACGCAGTATTTT.

J is TRBJ2-1 and V is TRBV27; D is uncertain. Per the germline V gene, CDR1 is MNHEY and CDR2 is SMNVEV (reference sequence). V was cut by 5 bases and J by 4 bases, with 15 bases left in between. This CDR3 region has 15 residues. This CDR3 is CASSLRTAHYNEQFF. CDR3 in DNA: TGTGCCAGCAGTCTCCGAACTGCCCATTACAATGAGCAGTTCTTC.

This clone has just one count. The genes are TRBV19 and TRBJ2-7; the match to TRBD1 covers 9 bases. Germline V CDR1 and CDR2: LNHDA, SQIVND (reference sequence). Trimming took 4 bases from V and 5 from J; bases not matched to a gene: 9. This CDR3 spans 15 amino acids. The CDR3 region is CASSTGQGYFDEQYF. CDR3 DNA: TGTGCCAGTAGTACGGGACAGGGTTACTTTGACGAGCAGTACTTC.